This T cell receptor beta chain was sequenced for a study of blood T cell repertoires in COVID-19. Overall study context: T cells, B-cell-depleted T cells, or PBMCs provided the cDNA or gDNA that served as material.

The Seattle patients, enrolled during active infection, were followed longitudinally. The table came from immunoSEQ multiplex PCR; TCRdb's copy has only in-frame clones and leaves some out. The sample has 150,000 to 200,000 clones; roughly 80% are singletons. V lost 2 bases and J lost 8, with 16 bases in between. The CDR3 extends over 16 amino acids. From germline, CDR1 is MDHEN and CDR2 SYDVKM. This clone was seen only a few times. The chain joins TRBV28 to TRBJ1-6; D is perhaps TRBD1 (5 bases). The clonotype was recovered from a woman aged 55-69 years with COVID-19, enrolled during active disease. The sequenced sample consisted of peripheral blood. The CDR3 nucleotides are TGTGCCAGCAGTTTAGGAAGGGGCCCTTCTTATTCACCCCTCCACTTT. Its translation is CASSLGRGPSYSPLHF.